This T cell receptor (beta chain) is drawn from a study of cytomegalovirus exposure and HLA in healthy donors. Study-level points and caveats: Being productive about 87% or about 30% of the time was typical of most TCR beta V segments in an earlier analysis. A later analysis found that most CMV-associated TCR beta chains appeared HLA-restricted. Later on, an analysis tied around 17,000 TCR beta sequences to HLA alleles at 0.05 false discovery rate. Cytomegalovirus-associated status was assigned to around 160 TCR beta chains.

Of note for this clone: The antigen remains undetermined.

V dropped 5 bases and J dropped 15; count of bases not matched to a gene: 9. Per the germline V gene, CDR1 is SGHTA and CDR2 is FQGNSA. This CDR3 comprises 14 residues. It was with 60 Vbeta and 13 Jbeta primers that the PCR ran. Sequencing was performed with immunoSEQ multiplex PCR; in TCRdb, only in-frame clones are kept and a portion is missing. The table records about 100,000 clones, about four fifths of them present only once. The TCR was taken from a man between 40 and 49 years old in good health and CMV-seropositive. V and J are TRBV7-2 and TRBJ2-1, with TRBD2 matching over 14 bases. The specimen sequenced was PBMCs. Written as DNA, the CDR3 is TGTGCCAGCAGCCGACTAGCGGGAGGGCAAAATACGTTCTTC. Protein: CASSRLAGGQNTFF.